This T cell receptor beta chain was identified in a study of blood T cell repertoires in COVID-19. Between the trimmed V and J ends, which lost 10 bases and 3 bases, there was a span of 18 bases. The CDR3 length is 14 residues. CDR1 is ENHRY and CDR2 is SYGVKD in the germline V gene. Assay used: immunoSEQ multiplex PCR; TCRdb lists only in-frame clones, some missing. The sample yields around 330,000 clones, 88% seen once. The sequence was obtained from a woman aged 25 to 45 with COVID-19, enrolled during active disease. Sequencing input: peripheral blood. This chain uses TRBV10-3 with TRBJ1-1, with D possibly TRBD1 on 5 matching bases. The CDR3, as DNA: TGTGCCAGCTCTTTCGGGGGAACGGACACTGAAGCTTTCTTT. Translated: CASSFGGTDTEAFF.